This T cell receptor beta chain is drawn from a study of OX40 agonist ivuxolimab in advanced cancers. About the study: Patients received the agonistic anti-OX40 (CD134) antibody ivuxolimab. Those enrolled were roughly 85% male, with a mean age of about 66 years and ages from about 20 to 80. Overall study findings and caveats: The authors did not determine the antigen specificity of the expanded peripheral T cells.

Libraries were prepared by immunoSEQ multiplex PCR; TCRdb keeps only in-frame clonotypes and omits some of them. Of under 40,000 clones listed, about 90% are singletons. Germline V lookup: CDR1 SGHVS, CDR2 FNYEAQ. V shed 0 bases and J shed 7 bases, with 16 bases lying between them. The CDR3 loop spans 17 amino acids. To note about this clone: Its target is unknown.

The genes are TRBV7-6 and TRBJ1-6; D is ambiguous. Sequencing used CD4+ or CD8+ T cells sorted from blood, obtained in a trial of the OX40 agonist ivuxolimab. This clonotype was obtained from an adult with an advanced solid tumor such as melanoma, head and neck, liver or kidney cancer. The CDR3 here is CASSLARTALGNSPLHF. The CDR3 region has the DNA TGTGCCAGCAGCTTAGCCCGGACCGCCTTGGGGAATTCACCCCTCCACTTT.